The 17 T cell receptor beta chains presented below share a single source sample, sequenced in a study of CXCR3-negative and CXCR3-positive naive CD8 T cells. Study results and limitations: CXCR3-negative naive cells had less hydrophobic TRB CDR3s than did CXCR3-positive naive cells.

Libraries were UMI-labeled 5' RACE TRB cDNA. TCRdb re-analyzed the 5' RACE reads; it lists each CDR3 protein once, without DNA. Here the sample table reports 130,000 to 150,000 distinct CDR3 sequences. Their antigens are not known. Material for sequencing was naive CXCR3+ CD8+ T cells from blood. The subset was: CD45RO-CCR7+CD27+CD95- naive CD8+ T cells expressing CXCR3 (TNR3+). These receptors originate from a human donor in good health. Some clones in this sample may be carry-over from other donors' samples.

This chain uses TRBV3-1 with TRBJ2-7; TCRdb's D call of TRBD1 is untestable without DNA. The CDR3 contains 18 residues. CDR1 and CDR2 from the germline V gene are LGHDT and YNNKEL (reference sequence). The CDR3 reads CASSQVRFGRTGSYEQYF.

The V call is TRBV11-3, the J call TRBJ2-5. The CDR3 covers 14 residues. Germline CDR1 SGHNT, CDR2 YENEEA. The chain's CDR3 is CASSDLMSQETQYF.

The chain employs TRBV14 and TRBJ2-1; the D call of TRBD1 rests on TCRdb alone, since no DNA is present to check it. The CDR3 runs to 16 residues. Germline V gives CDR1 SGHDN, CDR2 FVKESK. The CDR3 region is CASSRYREGPHNEQFF.

CDR3: CSGQKQGPEQFF. The chain employs TRBV29-1 and TRBJ2-1; TCRdb proposes TRBD2, but this gene call is untestable without DNA. The CDR3 consists of 12 residues. Germline loops: CDR1 SQVTM, CDR2 ANQGSEA.

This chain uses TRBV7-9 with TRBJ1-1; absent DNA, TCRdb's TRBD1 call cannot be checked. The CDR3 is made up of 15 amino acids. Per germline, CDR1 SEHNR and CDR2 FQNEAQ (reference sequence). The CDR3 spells CASSSVQGGTLEAFF.

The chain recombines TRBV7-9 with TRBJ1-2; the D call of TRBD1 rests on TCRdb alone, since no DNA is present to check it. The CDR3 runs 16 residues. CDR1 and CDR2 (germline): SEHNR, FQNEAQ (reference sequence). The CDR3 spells CASSPKQGQGHYGYTF.

The CDR3 sequence: CASSEALRDRVAYEQYF. The chain couples TRBV2 to TRBJ2-7; TCRdb indicates TRBD1, and absent DNA this call remains unverified. The CDR3 is 17 amino acids. Germline V CDR1 and CDR2: SNHLY, FYNNEI.

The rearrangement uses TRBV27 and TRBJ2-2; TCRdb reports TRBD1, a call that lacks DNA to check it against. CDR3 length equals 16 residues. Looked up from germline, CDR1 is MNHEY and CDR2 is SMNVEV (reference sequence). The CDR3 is CASSGGDIMNTGELFF.

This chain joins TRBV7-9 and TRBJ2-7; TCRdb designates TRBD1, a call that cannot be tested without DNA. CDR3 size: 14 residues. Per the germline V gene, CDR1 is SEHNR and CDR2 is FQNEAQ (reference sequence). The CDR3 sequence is CASSPTGQLYEQYF.

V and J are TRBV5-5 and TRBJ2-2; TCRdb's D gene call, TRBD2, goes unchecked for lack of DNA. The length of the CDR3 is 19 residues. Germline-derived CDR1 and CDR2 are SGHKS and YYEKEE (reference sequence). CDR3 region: CASSLEVFGASGRIGELFF.

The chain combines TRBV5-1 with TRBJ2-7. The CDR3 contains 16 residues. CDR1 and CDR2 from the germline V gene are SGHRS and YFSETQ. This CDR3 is CASSLALGIPSYEQYF.

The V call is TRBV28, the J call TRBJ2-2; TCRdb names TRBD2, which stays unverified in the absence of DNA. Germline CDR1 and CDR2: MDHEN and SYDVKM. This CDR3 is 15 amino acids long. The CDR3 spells CASSPTGLLTGELFF.

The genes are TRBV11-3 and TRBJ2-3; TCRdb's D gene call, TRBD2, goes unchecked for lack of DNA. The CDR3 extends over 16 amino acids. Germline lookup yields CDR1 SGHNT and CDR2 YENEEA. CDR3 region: CASSGPSGRTGDTQYF.

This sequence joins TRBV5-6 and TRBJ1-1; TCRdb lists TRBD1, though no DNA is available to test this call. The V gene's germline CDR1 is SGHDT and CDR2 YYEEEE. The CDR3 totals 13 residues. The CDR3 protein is CASSSTGFTEAFF.

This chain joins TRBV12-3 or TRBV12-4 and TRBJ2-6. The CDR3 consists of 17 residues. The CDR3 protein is CASSPYGHLSGANVLTF.

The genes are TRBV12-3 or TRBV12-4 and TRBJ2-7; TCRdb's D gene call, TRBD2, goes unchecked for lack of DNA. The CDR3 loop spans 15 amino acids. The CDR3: CASSPRDSESYEQYF.

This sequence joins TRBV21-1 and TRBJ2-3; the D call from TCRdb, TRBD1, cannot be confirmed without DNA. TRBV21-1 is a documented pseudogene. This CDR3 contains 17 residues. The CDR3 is CASSKASGRSPTDTQYF.